One sample yielded the 27 T cell receptor beta chains listed below, sequenced in a study of blood T cell repertoires in COVID-19. Libraries were prepared by immunoSEQ multiplex PCR; TCRdb keeps only in-frame clonotypes and omits some of them. Of tens of thousands of clones in the sample, around 83% were seen once. The sample consisted of peripheral blood. These receptors all stem from an elderly man with acute or convalescent COVID-19.

The chain joins TRBV6-2 or TRBV6-3 to TRBJ2-3; D possibly corresponds to TRBD1 (6 bases). The CDR3 runs to 15 residues. Germline V gene lookup returns CDR1 MNHEY and CDR2 SVGEGT. V shed 4 bases and J shed 5 bases, with 16 bases lying between them. CDR3 bases: TGTGCCAGCAGTTTGCGGGCACAACAGGGAGATACGCAGTATTTT. Protein: CASSLRAQQGDTQYF.

V is TRBV18 and J is TRBJ2-7; the match to TRBD2 covers 10 bases. CDR3 size: 16 residues. CDR1 is KGHSH and CDR2 is LQKENI in the germline V gene. V trimming: 3 bases; J trimming: 5 bases; junction bases outside the gene matches: 10. CDR3 in DNA: TGTGCCAGCTCACCCACCTTAGCGGGAGGCGCCAACGAGCAGTACTTC. It codes for CASSPTLAGGANEQYF.

The V call is TRBV21-1, the J call TRBJ2-7; the D call in the table, TRBD2, was not verified against the DNA. TRBV21-1 is described as a pseudogene. The CDR3 consists of 20 residues. In DNA form, the CDR3 reads TGTGCCAGCAGCAGCGGGGGTCGGCTAGCTAGCGGGAGGTTGGGCGGGGAGCAGTACTTC. This encodes CASSSGGRLASGRLGGEQYF.

V is TRBV27 and J is TRBJ2-7; 9 bases are a match to TRBD1. The CDR3 sequence is 15 residues long. CDR1 is MNHEY and CDR2 is SMNVEV in the germline V gene (reference sequence). The V gene end was trimmed by 4 bases and the J gene end by 6 bases; junction bases not matched to a gene: 10. CDR3 amino acids: CASSSGTGSGGEQYF. CDR3 coding DNA: TGTGCCAGCAGTTCCGGGACAGGGAGTGGGGGCGAGCAGTACTTC.

The chain carries TRBV11-3 and TRBJ2-7, with D possibly TRBD1 on 5 matching bases. Germline values: CDR1 SGHNT, CDR2 YENEEA. This CDR3 has 14 amino acids. Trimming took 3 bases from V and 5 from J, leaving 14 bases between them. In DNA form, the CDR3 reads TGTGCCAGCAGCTTCGAAGGGAAAGGGGACGAGCAGTACTTC. It yields the protein CASSFEGKGDEQYF.

The chain employs TRBV20-1 and TRBJ1-4, with 9 bases matching TRBD1. The CDR3 has 11 residues. Germline assignment: CDR1 DFQATT and CDR2 SNEGSKA (reference sequence). The DNA of the CDR3 is TGCAAGGACAGGGGCGGTGAAAAACTGTTTTTT. Its protein is CKDRGGEKLFF.

The rearrangement uses TRBV7-2 and TRBJ1-6; D ambiguous. The CDR3 contains 15 residues. The V end lost 0 bases, the J end lost 10 bases, and 13 bases lay between the germline ends. CDR1 is SGHTA, CDR2 FQGNSA, per germline. For the CDR3, the DNA is TGTGCCAGCAGCTTAGCAGGAGGGTCGAGCTCACCCCTCCACTTT. Protein product: CASSLAGGSSSPLHF.

DNA for the CDR3: TGTGCCAGCAGACGAACACCAGATACGCAGTATTTT. Its translation is CASRRTPDTQYF. The chain joins TRBV12-3 or TRBV12-4 to TRBJ2-3, with unresolved D. CDR3 length equals 12 residues. With 6 bases removed from V and 4 bases from J, the gap between germline ends came to 8 bases.

The chain links TRBV18 to TRBJ2-3, with TRBD1 as a possible D gene (5 bases). Trimming took 6 bases from V and 2 from J, leaving 15 bases between them. This CDR3 contains 15 residues. The germline gives CDR1 KGHSH, CDR2 LQKENI. CDR3 region: CASSQLATATDTQYF. As DNA, the CDR3 is TGTGCCAGCTCTCAGCTCGCGACAGCCACAGATACGCAGTATTTT.

This clone was found once. V is TRBV6-4 and J is TRBJ2-5, with 9 bases that match TRBD2. In germline, CDR1 is MRHNA, CDR2 SNTAGT. Trimming cost V 6 bases and J 4 bases; bases outside gene matches: 12. CDR3 length: 16 residues. CDR3 loop: CASSREGTSRPETQYF. CDR3 sequence (DNA): TGTGCCAGCAGCCGGGAGGGGACTAGCAGACCAGAGACCCAGTACTTC.

V and J are TRBV2 and TRBJ1-3; possibly TRBD1 for D (5 bases). The CDR3 is made up of 13 amino acids. The V and J ends lost 5 bases and 2 bases respectively, with 7 bases between them. The V gene's germline CDR1 is SNHLY and CDR2 FYNNEI. The CDR3 region has the DNA TGTGCCAGCAGTTCAGGGACTGGAAACACCATATATTTT. Its protein product is CASSSGTGNTIYF.

The CDR3 protein is CASSWRGHNEQFF. CDR3 nucleotides: TGTGCCAGCAGCTGGCGGGGCCACAATGAGCAGTTCTTC. V usage is TRBV13 and J usage is TRBJ2-1; D is perhaps TRBD2 (6 bases). Deletions cut 4 bases from V and 5 bases from J, with 9 bases between. The CDR3 covers 13 residues. The V gene's germline CDR1 is PRHDT and CDR2 FYEKMQ (reference sequence).

This chain uses TRBV11-2 with TRBJ2-3, with 8 bases aligning to TRBD2. The J segment lost 2 bases and the V segment lost 3 bases, leaving 4 bases of the junction unmatched. CDR1 SGHAT and CDR2 FQNNGV come from the germline V gene. There are 15 residues in the CDR3. CDR3 bases: TGTGCCAGCAGCTTTCAAGCGGGGGCCACAGATACGCAGTATTTT. The encoded protein is CASSFQAGATDTQYF.

The chain links TRBV6-5 to TRBJ2-1; D unresolved. The CDR3 is made up of 11 amino acids. The germline gives CDR1 MNHEY, CDR2 SVGAGI. Trimming left V 8 bases short and J 5 bases short, with 7 bases between. This chain's CDR3 is CASVGDNEQFF. The CDR3 region has the DNA TGTGCCAGCGTCGGAGACAATGAGCAGTTCTTC.

The CDR3 loop reads CASSQTLIGQGYNNSPLHF. Written as DNA, the CDR3 is TGCGCCAGCAGCCAAACCCTGATAGGACAGGGATATAATAATTCACCCCTCCACTTT. This chain connects TRBV4-3 to TRBJ1-6, with 8 positions matching TRBD1. The CDR3 totals 19 residues. Germline assignment: CDR1 LGHNA and CDR2 YSLEER. The V segment lost 2 bases and the J segment 5 bases; nucleotides outside the gene matches: 14.

CDR3 loop: CASSLQGVAGYYTDTQYF. In nucleotides, the CDR3 is TGTGCCAGCAGCTTGCAGGGGGTAGCGGGATATTACACAGATACGCAGTATTTT. The V gene is TRBV7-2, the J gene TRBJ2-3; TRBD2 is a possible D gene (8 bases). Germline values: CDR1 SGHTA, CDR2 FQGNSA. Trimming pared 3 bases from V and 2 bases from J, leaving 21 bases between. This CDR3 is built from 18 residues.

V is TRBV9 and J is TRBJ2-1; 9 bases align to TRBD1. The CDR3 extends over 15 amino acids. V dropped 2 bases and J dropped 10; count of bases not matched to a gene: 10. CDR1 is SGDLS, CDR2 YYNGEE, per germline. The CDR3 sequence is CASSVGTGPPSEQFF. The CDR3 DNA reads TGTGCCAGCAGCGTGGGGACAGGGCCGCCATCGGAGCAGTTCTTC.

The chain couples TRBV30 to TRBJ1-5; tentative D call: TRBD1 (5 bases). The germline CDR1 and CDR2 sequences are GTSNPN and SVGIG (reference sequence). With 0 bases removed from V and 1 base from J, the gap between germline ends came to 10 bases. There are 15 residues in the CDR3. This CDR3 is CAWSVQAGSNQPQHF. CDR3 bases: TGTGCCTGGAGTGTTCAAGCAGGGAGCAATCAGCCCCAGCATTTT.

The rearrangement uses TRBV19 and TRBJ1-6; 10 nucleotides line up with TRBD1. CDR1 LNHDA and CDR2 SQIVND come from the germline V gene (reference sequence). V dropped 7 bases and J dropped 7; count of bases not matched to a gene: 4. The CDR3 runs 14 residues. The CDR3 is CASKGTGDNSPLHF. Written as DNA, the CDR3 is TGTGCCAGTAAGGGGACAGGGGACAATTCACCCCTCCACTTT.

The chain couples TRBV11-2 to TRBJ2-7, with TRBD2 identical over 11 bases. This CDR3 has 15 residues. V shed 3 bases, J shed 0 bases, and the junction held 1 base outside the gene matches. The germline gives CDR1 SGHAT, CDR2 FQNNGV. The CDR3 here is CASSFTSGSSYEQYF. DNA for the CDR3: TGTGCCAGCAGCTTTACTAGCGGGAGCTCCTACGAGCAGTACTTC.

The genes are TRBV5-1 and TRBJ2-2; 10 bases line up with TRBD1. The V gene end was trimmed by 4 bases and the J gene end by 0 bases; junction bases not matched to a gene: 3. From germline, CDR1 is SGHRS and CDR2 YFSETQ. The CDR3 loop spans 16 amino acids. CDR3: CASSPGQGANTGELFF. The CDR3 coding sequence is TGCGCCAGCAGCCCTGGACAGGGGGCGAACACCGGGGAGCTGTTTTTT.

On this clone itself: One end of the junction does not line up with germline, which may come from a read error. The chain uses TRBV27 and TRBJ1-2, with 8 bases identical to TRBD1. Germline CDR1 reads MNHEY; CDR2 reads SMNVEV (reference sequence). The CDR3 is made up of 14 amino acids. The CDR3 DNA sequence: TGTGCCCGCAGTACCCGACAGGGGAACTATGGCTACACCTTC. Translated, it gives CARSTRQGNYGYTF.

The gene calls are TRBV12-3 or TRBV12-4 and TRBJ2-7, with TRBD2 matching 7 bases. The CDR3 is 12 residues long. V gave up 9 bases and J gave up 0 bases; unmatched junction bases: 2. The DNA for the CDR3 is TGTGCCAGAGCGGGGAGCTCCTACGAGCAGTACTTC. This gives the protein CARAGSSYEQYF.

The chain recombines TRBV6-5 with TRBJ1-1, with a possible D match to TRBD1 (5 bases). From germline, CDR1 is MNHEY and CDR2 SVGAGI. V was cut by 1 base and J by 6 bases, with 15 bases left in between. The CDR3 extends over 15 amino acids. The CDR3: CASSYFGRGLAEAFF. The CDR3 DNA reads as TGTGCCAGCAGTTACTTTGGACGGGGACTGGCTGAAGCTTTCTTT.

This clone was counted a few times. The J gene is TRBJ2-7, the V gene TRBV19, with D unclear. V shed 3 bases and J shed 3 bases, with 12 bases lying between them. The CDR3 loop spans 14 amino acids. In germline, CDR1 is LNHDA, CDR2 SQIVND (reference sequence). The CDR3 sequence is CASSIYRDLYEQYF. The CDR3 DNA sequence: TGTGCCAGTAGTATCTACAGAGACCTCTACGAGCAGTACTTC.

The CDR3 reads CASMDAGGTEAFF. The CDR3 DNA reads TGTGCCAGCATGGATGCAGGGGGCACTGAAGCTTTCTTT. The chain is built from TRBV7-3 and TRBJ1-1; 7 bases line up with TRBD1. V was clipped by 7 bases and J by 4 bases; unmatched bases: 6. The CDR3 has 13 residues. Germline V gene sequence: CDR1 SGHTA, CDR2 FQGTGA.

The CDR3 DNA follows: TGTGCCAGTAGTATGGGGGACAGAACTAGCAATCAGCCCCAGCATTTT. Amino acid sequence: CASSMGDRTSNQPQHF. The gene calls are TRBV19 and TRBJ1-5, with 7 bases identical to TRBD1. CDR3 length equals 16 residues. V trimming: 3 bases; J trimming: 0 bases; junction bases outside the gene matches: 5. Per the germline V gene, CDR1 is LNHDA and CDR2 is SQIVND (reference sequence).